This TCR beta chain was retrieved from a study of cytomegalovirus exposure and HLA in healthy donors. Study information: Most donors, 80% to 90% of 350 to 450 genotyped, fell in the Caucasian-associated ancestry cluster.

To note about this clone: Its antigen is currently unknown.

CDR3 size: 14 residues. Germline CDR1 is GTSNPN and CDR2 is SVGIG (reference sequence). V lost 4 bases to trimming and J lost 4 bases, with 14 bases between them. Study-wide results and caveats: Analysis performed later showed TCR beta chains linked to HLA being more clonally expanded than equally common others.

In the PCR, 60 Vbeta and 13 Jbeta primers were used. Method: immunoSEQ multiplex PCR; TCRdb's copy keeps in-frame clones and lacks some. The profile shows 150,000 to 200,000 clones, more than 65% of them singletons. The sample was PBMCs. This TCR came from a young woman in good health and CMV-seronegative. The rearrangement links TRBV30 to TRBJ2-1; D uncertain. The CDR3 sequence is CAWTPELQYNEQFF. The CDR3, as DNA: TGTGCCTGGACACCTGAGCTCCAATACAATGAGCAGTTCTTC. Together with reference TRBV30 and TRBJ2-1, the CDR3 gives the full variable domain: SQTIHQWPATLVQPVGSPLSLECTVEGTSNPNLYWYRQAAGRGLQLLFYSVGIGQISSEVPQNLSASRPQDRQFILSSKKLLLSDSGFYLCAWTPELQYNEQFFGPGTRLTVL.